These 12 T cell receptor beta chains originate from one sample sequenced in a study of CD8 T cells in Susac syndrome. RNA amounts of about 0.45 to 1 ug underwent reverse transcription with random hexamers. TCRdb passed the immunoSEQ multiplex PCR reads through MiXCR, listing each CDR3 protein once. The table lists 95,000 to 150,000 distinct CDR3 sequences, 85% to 95% of them singletons. Sequencing was done on a sample of CD8+ T cells from PBMCs. The receptors derive from a human donor with Susac syndrome.

This chain uses TRBV6-5 with TRBJ2-5, with D perhaps assigned TRBD1 or TRBD2 (6 bases each). Germline CDR1 and CDR2: MNHEY and SVGAGI. CDR3 length: 15 residues. The ends were cut back, 2 bases at V and 5 bases at J, with 15 bases in the middle. The CDR3 DNA follows: TGTGCCAGCAGTTACGTGACGGGGGCTGGGGAGACCCAGTACTTC. This encodes CASSYVTGAGETQYF.

The CDR3 region is CATSRAGQGDQPQHF. DNA for the CDR3: TGTGCCACCAGCAGAGCGGGGCAGGGAGATCAGCCCCAGCATTTT. The rearrangement uses TRBV15 and TRBJ1-5; possibly TRBD1 for D (5 bases). Trimming left V 1 base short and J 5 bases short, with 12 bases between. The CDR3 runs to 15 residues. Germline V gene sequence: CDR1 LNHNV, CDR2 YYDKDF (reference sequence). Drawing the rest from reference TRBV15 and TRBJ1-5, the complete variable domain is DAMVIQNPRYQVTQFGKPVTLSCSQTLNHNVMYWYQQKSSQAPKLLFHYYDKDFNNEADTPDNFQSRRPNTSFCFLDIRSPGLGDTAMYLCATSRAGQGDQPQHFGDGTRLSIL.

This chain joins TRBV29-1 and TRBJ1-5; no clear D. CDR3 length equals 12 residues. V dropped 7 bases and J dropped 11 bases, with 18 bases sitting between them. Germline CDR1 and CDR2: SQVTM and ANQGSEA. CDR3 sequence (DNA): TGCAGCGGGACGGATCACCTGGGATCCCAGCATTTT. This gives the protein CSGTDHLGSQHF.

J is TRBJ2-1 and V is TRBV2, with D hard to call. Trimming stripped 0 bases from V and 5 bases from J, with 8 bases between. CDR3 length: 14 residues. CDR1 and CDR2 (germline): SNHLY, FYNNEI. CDR3: CASSEARPNNEQFF. Written as DNA, the CDR3 is TGTGCCAGCAGTGAAGCCAGACCGAACAATGAGCAGTTCTTC. Full variable domain (outside the CDR3, taken from reference TRBV2 and TRBJ2-1): EPEVTQTPSHQVTQMGQEVILRCVPISNHLYFYWYRQILGQKVEFLVSFYNNEISEKSEIFDDQFSVERPDGSNFTLKIRSTKLEDSAMYFCASSEARPNNEQFFGPGTRLTVL.

This chain joins TRBV18 and TRBJ2-3, with TRBD2 identical over 7 bases. The CDR3 is made up of 14 amino acids. CDR1 is KGHSH and CDR2 is LQKENI in the germline V gene. Trimming cost V 0 bases and J 6 bases; bases outside gene matches: 3. The DNA of the CDR3 is TGTGCCAGCTCACCACCCGGGGGAGGGGATACGCAGTATTTT. It codes for CASSPPGGGDTQYF.

The chain is built from TRBV27 and TRBJ1-5; the D gene is possibly TRBD1 (6 bases). CDR1 MNHEY and CDR2 SMNVEV come from the germline V gene (reference sequence). Trimming stripped 6 bases from V and 4 bases from J, with 10 bases between. The CDR3 loop spans 13 amino acids. The CDR3 coding sequence is TGTGCCAGCAGGGAACAGGGTAATCAGCCCCAGCATTTT. Encoded protein: CASREQGNQPQHF.

The CDR3 sequence: CASSVGLAGTDTQYF. As DNA, the CDR3 is TGTGCCAGCAGCGTGGGACTAGCGGGCACAGATACGCAGTATTTT. The gene calls are TRBV9 and TRBJ2-3; TRBD2 aligns across 11 bases. The CDR3 is 15 residues long. Per germline, CDR1 SGDLS and CDR2 YYNGEE. The V gene end was trimmed by 2 bases and the J gene end by 1 base; junction bases not matched to a gene: 0. Full variable domain (rest looked up from reference TRBV9 and TRBJ2-3): DSGVTQTPKHLITATGQRVTLRCSPRSGDLSVYWYQQSLDQGLQFLIQYYNGEERAKGNILERFSAQQFPDLHSELNLSSLELGDSALYFCASSVGLAGTDTQYFGPGTRLTVL.

The V gene is TRBV5-4, the J gene TRBJ2-1; 7 bases agree with TRBD1. The V gene's germline CDR1 is SGHNT and CDR2 YYREEE (reference sequence). The CDR3 covers 15 residues. V gave up 0 bases and J gave up 3 bases; unmatched junction bases: 3. CDR3 amino acids: CASSLGTGIYNEQFF. The CDR3 region has the DNA TGTGCCAGCAGCTTGGGGACAGGAATCTACAATGAGCAGTTCTTC.

V and J are TRBV29-1 and TRBJ1-4; no reliable D call. This CDR3 region has 12 residues. Germline V gene lookup returns CDR1 SQVTM and CDR2 ANQGSEA. V shed 8 bases and J shed 10 bases, with 17 bases lying between them. In nucleotides, the CDR3 is TGCAGCCCCCGGGTACCCAGCTCAAAACTGTTTTTT. Its protein product is CSPRVPSSKLFF.

The chain joins TRBV7-9 to TRBJ2-5; 8 bases are shared with TRBD2. Germline lookup yields CDR1 SEHNR and CDR2 FQNEAQ (reference sequence). CDR3 length: 15 residues. Trimming cost V 1 base and J 2 bases; bases outside gene matches: 3. The CDR3 spells CASSLGGGGQETQYF. In DNA, the CDR3 is TGTGCCAGCAGCTTAGGCGGCGGGGGGCAAGAGACCCAGTACTTC.

This chain joins TRBV15 and TRBJ2-1; D is ambiguous. The V end was cut by 5 bases, the J end by 2 bases, with 10 bases between. Germline assignment: CDR1 LNHNV and CDR2 YYDKDF (reference sequence). This CDR3 region has 14 residues. The CDR3 DNA reads TGTGCCACCAGCCTCGGGCACCCCTACAATGAGCAGTTCTTC. This codes for CATSLGHPYNEQFF.

V is TRBV12-3 or TRBV12-4 and J is TRBJ1-5; TRBD1 aligns across 7 bases. The CDR3 spans 15 residues. After removal of 5 bases from V and 2 bases from J, the junction contained 6 bases not matched to a gene. CDR3 sequence reads: CASSGTGVGNQPQHF. The CDR3 nucleotides read TGTGCCAGCAGTGGAACAGGGGTTGGCAATCAGCCCCAGCATTTT.